This TCR beta chain is from a study of shared clonotypes between healthy human individuals. For the study at large: Each donor's CD8 memory used one plate, CD8 naive two, each CD4 subset three. Study outcomes and limitations: Rarefaction demonstrated incomplete sorted-subset sequencing despite large depth. Represented genetic and exposure-history diversity was restricted by having few donors.

A CD45RA-negative memory subset and a CD45RA+ naive subset were separated from the CD4+ cells. About this clone: The antigen is unknown.

Here immunoSEQ multiplex PCR was the method, and the copy in TCRdb shows in-frame clones only, minus some. The sample has roughly 1,000,000 clones, approximately 80% seen once. This TCR was recovered from a man between 18 and 35 years old in good health. Some clones in this sample may be carry-over from other donors' samples. The sequenced sample was memory CD4+ T cells from PBMCs. As for subset: CD45RA-negative fraction.

CDR3: CASSEPGQGKNEQYF. CDR3 DNA: TGTGCCAGCAGTGAACCGGGACAGGGGAAGAACGAGCAGTACTTC. V and J are TRBV6-1 and TRBJ2-7, with 10 bases matching TRBD1. CDR3 length: 15 amino acids. From germline, CDR1 is MNHNS and CDR2 SASEGT. V lost 2 bases and J lost 5; bases outside the gene matches: 6.